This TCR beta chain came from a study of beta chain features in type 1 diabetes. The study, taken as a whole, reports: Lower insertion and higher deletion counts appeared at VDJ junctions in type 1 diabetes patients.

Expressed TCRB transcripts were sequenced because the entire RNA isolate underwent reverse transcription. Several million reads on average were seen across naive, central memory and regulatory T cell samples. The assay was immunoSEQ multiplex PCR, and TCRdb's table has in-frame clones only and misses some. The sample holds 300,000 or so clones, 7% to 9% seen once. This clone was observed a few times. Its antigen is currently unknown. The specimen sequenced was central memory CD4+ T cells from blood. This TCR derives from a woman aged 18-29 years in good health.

The DNA of the CDR3 is TGTGCCAGCAGCGCAACAGGTACCGGGGAGCTGTTTTTT. Translated: CASSATGTGELFF. V gene TRBV5-4 combines with J gene TRBJ2-2; D may be TRBD1 (5 bases). V was trimmed by 4 bases and J by 5 bases, leaving 9 bases between them. Per germline, CDR1 SGHNT and CDR2 YYREEE (reference sequence). The length of the CDR3 is 13 residues.